This entry lists 32 T cell receptor beta chains sequenced from one sample in a study of shared clonotypes between healthy human individuals. The data were produced by immunoSEQ multiplex PCR, yet TCRdb's version contains in-frame clones alone and is incomplete. The top ten hold roughly 0.13% of the sample, which has some 2 million clones, 85% to 95% seen once. Sequenced material: naive CD4+ T cells sorted from blood. Subset specified: CD45RA+ positively selected. The receptor source for this set is a man between 18 and 35 years old in good health.

The chain's CDR3 is CASSQRSGGVSYNEQFF. CDR3 sequence (DNA): TGTGCCAGCAGCCAGCGGAGCGGGGGGGTCTCCTACAATGAGCAGTTCTTC. The chain couples TRBV5-4 to TRBJ2-1; 10 bases align to TRBD2. With 4 bases clipped from V and 0 bases from J, the junction kept 7 bases outside the gene matches. This CDR3 contains 17 residues. Germline CDR1 reads SGHNT; CDR2 reads YYREEE (reference sequence).

The chain carries TRBV9 and TRBJ2-7; D is undetermined. Germline loops: CDR1 SGDLS, CDR2 YYNGEE. Trimming cost V 0 bases and J 5 bases, with 12 bases left between them. This CDR3 comprises 14 residues. The DNA of the CDR3 is TGTGCCAGCAGCGTAGGCAGTCTCCGGGACGAGCAGTACTTC. Translating gives CASSVGSLRDEQYF.

The chain has TRBV29-1 and TRBJ2-7, with D unclear. The CDR3 is 12 amino acids. Germline CDR1 and CDR2: SQVTM and ANQGSEA. V was pared by 2 bases and J by 2 bases, with 7 bases between. CDR3 residues: CSVELGTYEQYF. The CDR3 coding sequence is TGCAGCGTTGAACTGGGGACCTACGAGCAGTACTTC.

This clone was seen just once. The V and J genes are TRBV14 and TRBJ2-5; D is possibly TRBD1 or TRBD2 (5 bases each). Germline CDR1 and CDR2: SGHDN and FVKESK. The CDR3 spans 17 residues. The ends were cut back, 2 bases at V and 3 bases at J, with 19 bases in the middle. The CDR3, as DNA: TGTGCCAGCAGCCAATTTCGTTCCGGGACGCGAAAAGAGACCCAGTACTTC. Amino acids: CASSQFRSGTRKETQYF.

This chain links TRBV7-9 with TRBJ2-1; the match to TRBD2 covers 9 bases. This CDR3 is 16 amino acids long. From germline, CDR1 is SEHNR and CDR2 FQNEAQ (reference sequence). J was trimmed by 6 bases and V by 5 bases; bases with no gene match: 11. Here the CDR3 reads CASSPGAGGPFNEQFF. The CDR3 bases are TGTGCCAGCAGCCCCGGGGCGGGAGGGCCTTTCAATGAGCAGTTCTTC.

V and J are TRBV5-1 and TRBJ2-2; TRBD1 aligns across 7 bases. The junction had 6 bases not matched to a gene; V was cut back by 5 bases and J by 2 bases. The CDR3 extends over 15 amino acids. Germline loops: CDR1 SGHRS, CDR2 YFSETQ. The DNA for the CDR3 is TGCGCCAGCAGACCGACAGGGAGTAACACCGGGGAGCTGTTTTTT. Protein sequence: CASRPTGSNTGELFF. Combining the CDR3 with reference TRBV5-1 and TRBJ2-2 gives the whole variable domain KAGVTQTPRYLIKTRGQQVTLSCSPISGHRSVSWYQQTPGQGLQFLFEYFSETQRNKGNFPGRFSGRQFSNSRSEMNVSTLELGDSALYLCASRPTGSNTGELFFGEGSRLTVL.

This clone was picked up one time. The CDR3 DNA reads TGTGCCAGTAGTAAAGGACGAAATAGTGGCTACACCTTC. This codes for CASSKGRNSGYTF. The chain links TRBV19 to TRBJ1-2; D ambiguous. CDR3 length: 13 residues. Germline CDR1 is LNHDA and CDR2 is SQIVND (reference sequence). The germline V and J ends were trimmed by 4 bases and 7 bases, with 13 bases remaining between them.

This sequence joins TRBV10-1 and TRBJ2-3; 8 nucleotides agree with TRBD2. This CDR3 is built from 15 residues. V gave up 6 bases and J gave up 3 bases; unmatched junction bases: 8. Germline V lookup: CDR1 WNHNN, CDR2 SYGVQD (reference sequence). For the CDR3, the DNA is TGCGCCAGCAGGGGACCGGGAGGGGGGACAGATACGCAGTATTTT. It specifies CASRGPGGGTDTQYF.

The rearrangement links TRBV10-3 to TRBJ1-2; 12 nucleotides match TRBD1. V lost 4 bases, J lost 4 bases, and 7 bases stayed unmatched. The CDR3 length is 16 residues. CDR1 ENHRY and CDR2 SYGVKD come from the germline V gene. CDR3 sequence: CAISASGTGGGYGYTF. CDR3 sequence (DNA): TGTGCCATCAGTGCTTCCGGGACAGGGGGCGGCTATGGCTACACCTTC.

With regard to this clone: The same CDR3 is also encoded by other DNA sequences in this sample. V gene TRBV5-1 combines with J gene TRBJ2-2; D gene ambiguous. The V end was cut by 0 bases, the J end by 2 bases, with 5 bases between. CDR3 size: 14 residues. Per germline, CDR1 SGHRS and CDR2 YFSETQ. The CDR3 DNA sequence: TGCGCCAGCAGCTTGGTCCCTAACACCGGGGAGCTGTTTTTT. As protein: CASSLVPNTGELFF.

This clone appeared a single time. The V and J genes are TRBV2 and TRBJ1-4; D is uncertain. V gave up 3 bases and J gave up 4 bases, with 9 bases separating them. The CDR3 extends over 14 amino acids. Germline values: CDR1 SNHLY, CDR2 FYNNEI. Here the CDR3 reads CASSDGQNNEKLFF. For the CDR3, the DNA is TGTGCCAGCAGTGACGGGCAGAATAATGAAAAACTGTTTTTT.

The chain couples TRBV10-3 to TRBJ1-3; 9 bases align to TRBD1. The CDR3 covers 15 residues. The V gene's germline CDR1 is ENHRY and CDR2 SYGVKD. V was pared by 7 bases and J by 2 bases, with 6 bases of the junction left unmatched. The CDR3 coding sequence is TGTGCCATCAACAATGACAGGGGGACTGGAAACACCATATATTTT. Protein product: CAINNDRGTGNTIYF.

CDR3 in amino acids: CASSFGGRGLLQETQYF. CDR3 nucleotide sequence: TGTGCCAGCAGCTTCGGGGGCAGGGGGCTTTTACAAGAGACCCAGTACTTC. This chain joins TRBV11-1 and TRBJ2-5; TRBD1 matches 8 bases. The CDR3 is made up of 17 amino acids. In germline, CDR1 is SGHAT, CDR2 FQDESV (reference sequence). Trimming cost V 3 bases and J 2 bases; bases outside gene matches: 11.

This clone appeared a single time. The V and J genes are TRBV5-1 and TRBJ1-3; no definite D call. The V gene's germline CDR1 is SGHRS and CDR2 YFSETQ. CDR3 size: 15 residues. The germline V and J ends were trimmed by 0 bases and 0 bases, with 7 bases remaining between them. The CDR3 DNA reads TGCGCCAGCAGCTTGGATCCGTACTCTGGAAACACCATATATTTT. It translates to CASSLDPYSGNTIYF.

The chain is built from TRBV4-2 and TRBJ2-7, with 7 bases aligning to TRBD1. The V segment lost 0 bases and the J segment 2 bases; nucleotides outside the gene matches: 4. The CDR3 runs to 15 residues. Germline lookup yields CDR1 LGHNA and CDR2 YNFKEQ. The DNA of the CDR3 is TGTGCCAGCAGCCAAGATCCGCAGGGGGCCTACGAGCAGTACTTC. This sequence encodes CASSQDPQGAYEQYF.

The genes are TRBV4-1 and TRBJ1-5; D may be TRBD1 (5 bases). This CDR3 spans 18 amino acids. The germline gives CDR1 MGHRA, CDR2 YSYEKL. Trimming left V 0 bases short and J 2 bases short, with 17 bases between. The CDR3 DNA reads as TGCGCCAGCAGCCAAGACACGACCAGGGAGTGGGGCAATCAGCCCCAGCATTTT. Translated: CASSQDTTREWGNQPQHF.

This chain links TRBV15 with TRBJ1-4, with no clear D. The CDR3 sequence is 15 residues long. Germline lookup yields CDR1 LNHNV and CDR2 YYDKDF (reference sequence). V was shortened by 3 bases and J by 1 base, with 9 bases between the two germline ends. CDR3 region: CATSRAPETNEKLFF. CDR3 coding DNA: TGTGCCACCAGCAGGGCCCCAGAAACTAATGAAAAACTGTTTTTT. The full variable domain, in which reference TRBV15 and TRBJ1-4 provide the parts outside the CDR3, is DAMVIQNPRYQVTQFGKPVTLSCSQTLNHNVMYWYQQKSSQAPKLLFHYYDKDFNNEADTPDNFQSRRPNTSFCFLDIRSPGLGDTAMYLCATSRAPETNEKLFFGSGTQLSVL.

The chain joins TRBV5-1 to TRBJ2-3; D may be TRBD1 (5 bases). The CDR3 sequence is 14 residues long. Germline CDR1 is SGHRS and CDR2 is YFSETQ. Deletions cut 1 base from V and 3 bases from J, with 9 bases between. This CDR3 reads CASSLNRLTDTQYF. The CDR3 coding sequence is TGCGCCAGCAGCTTGAACAGGTTAACAGATACGCAGTATTTT. Based on the CDR3 plus reference TRBV5-1 and TRBJ2-3, the full variable domain is KAGVTQTPRYLIKTRGQQVTLSCSPISGHRSVSWYQQTPGQGLQFLFEYFSETQRNKGNFPGRFSGRQFSNSRSEMNVSTLELGDSALYLCASSLNRLTDTQYFGPGTRLTVL.

The table lists this clone with a count of one. The chain carries TRBV19 and TRBJ2-1; the match to TRBD2 covers 8 bases. CDR3 length equals 18 residues. V was clipped by 9 bases and J by 0 bases; unmatched bases: 16. Germline V CDR1 and CDR2: LNHDA, SQIVND (reference sequence). The DNA of the CDR3 is TGTGCCAGCACAGTTAATTCGCTAGCGGGCCTCTCCTACAATGAGCAGTTCTTC. Translation: CASTVNSLAGLSYNEQFF.

The gene calls are TRBV10-3 and TRBJ1-1; 8 bases are shared with TRBD1. The CDR3 totals 13 residues. The germline CDR1 and CDR2 sequences are ENHRY and SYGVKD. Trimming at V came to 7 bases and at J to 11 bases, leaving 12 bases not matched to a gene. CDR3 in amino acids: CAIIPGPGGMAFF. CDR3 in DNA: TGTGCCATCATCCCTGGTCCAGGGGGCATGGCTTTCTTT.

This clone was found once. This chain connects TRBV7-2 to TRBJ1-2; TRBD1 matches at 9 bases. V was pared by 3 bases and J by 8 bases, with 10 bases of the junction left unmatched. From germline, CDR1 is SGHTA and CDR2 FQGNSA. The CDR3 spans 15 residues. DNA of the CDR3: TGTGCCAGCAGCTTCTCTCAGGGGACAGGGAAAGGCTACACCTTC. The encoded protein is CASSFSQGTGKGYTF.

For this clone: At the DNA level, this CDR3 is encoded by other sequences in the same sample as well. The V call is TRBV5-1, the J call TRBJ1-5; D uncertain. The CDR3 is 14 residues long. Germline-derived CDR1 and CDR2 are SGHRS and YFSETQ. V was cut by 0 bases and J by 1 base, with 5 bases left in between. As DNA, the CDR3 is TGCGCCAGCAGCTTGGAAGGGAGCAATCAGCCCCAGCATTTT. This sequence encodes CASSLEGSNQPQHF.

The genes are TRBV6-6 and TRBJ2-1; D is unclear. V lost 6 bases and J 1 base, leaving 10 bases between the germline ends. Germline CDR1 and CDR2: MNHNY and SVGAGI (reference sequence). The CDR3 has 14 residues. The CDR3 sequence is CASRHSHSYNEQFF. The CDR3 DNA reads as TGTGCCAGCAGGCACAGTCATTCCTACAATGAGCAGTTCTTC.

A remark on this clone: The identical CDR3 is also encoded by other nucleotide sequences in the sample. The J gene is TRBJ1-4, the V gene TRBV5-1; tentative D call: TRBD1 (5 bases). V was pared by 4 bases and J by 5 bases, with 12 bases between. In germline, CDR1 is SGHRS, CDR2 YFSETQ. The CDR3 is 14 residues long. In DNA form, the CDR3 reads TGCGCCAGCAGCCTAGCGGGGGTGAATGAAAAACTGTTTTTT. This encodes CASSLAGVNEKLFF.

The rearrangement links TRBV19 to TRBJ2-3; D possibly corresponds to TRBD1 (5 bases). With 7 bases removed from V and 8 bases from J, the gap between germline ends came to 22 bases. Germline V CDR1 and CDR2: LNHDA, SQIVND (reference sequence). This CDR3 is built from 15 residues. CDR3 region: CASTPTSAQGVTQYF. CDR3 nucleotides: TGTGCCAGTACCCCGACTTCCGCTCAGGGTGTTACGCAGTATTTT.

The rearrangement joins TRBV6-1 to TRBJ2-1, with unresolved D. Trimming took off 7 bases at V and 6 bases at J, with 16 bases between the two ends. CDR1 is MNHNS, CDR2 SASEGT, per germline. CDR3 length: 14 residues. The DNA of the CDR3 is TGTGCCAGCACTACAACCCGGTCCGGCAATGAGCAGTTCTTC. Translated: CASTTTRSGNEQFF.

The gene calls are TRBV5-4 and TRBJ2-5; 7 bases are shared with TRBD2. Trimming removed 8 bases from V and 5 bases from J; junction bases left unmatched: 15. Germline CDR1 SGHNT, CDR2 YYREEE (reference sequence). CDR3 length: 15 residues. The CDR3, as DNA: TGTGCCAGTGCTGGAGGTCGCGGGGGTGGGGAGACCCAGTACTTC. The encoded protein is CASAGGRGGGETQYF.

Points on this clone: Other DNA sequences in the sample encode the same CDR3. The chain recombines TRBV10-3 with TRBJ2-7, with D possibly matching TRBD2 (7 bases). V gave up 0 bases and J gave up 3 bases, with 12 bases separating them. This CDR3 spans 15 amino acids. The germline V gene encodes CDR1 ENHRY and CDR2 SYGVKD. CDR3 coding DNA: TGTGCCATCAGTGAGTCAACGGGGGGCGGCTACGAGCAGTACTTC. Protein product: CAISESTGGGYEQYF.

The gene calls are TRBV2 and TRBJ1-1, with D maybe TRBD1 (6 bases). The V end was cut by 5 bases, the J end by 6 bases, with 16 bases between. This CDR3 spans 14 amino acids. Germline CDR1 is SNHLY and CDR2 is FYNNEI. CDR3 bases: TGTGCCAGCAGTCTTACAGGGACTCTCTCTGAAGCTTTCTTT. Protein sequence: CASSLTGTLSEAFF.

This clone came up a few times. The chain combines TRBV7-9 with TRBJ2-5; D might be TRBD2 (6 bases). Germline CDR1 reads SEHNR; CDR2 reads FQNEAQ (reference sequence). The CDR3 is made up of 12 amino acids. The V end was cut by 8 bases, the J end by 5 bases, with 12 bases between. The CDR3 here is CASRQEGETQYF. In DNA, the CDR3 is TGTGCCAGCCGCCAGGAGGGGGAGACCCAGTACTTC.

In regard to this clone: The junction shows a germline mismatch at one end, possibly a read error. The chain has TRBV7-7 and TRBJ2-3; 9 positions match TRBD2. The CDR3 runs 15 residues. Germline loops: CDR1 SSHAT, CDR2 FNYEAQ (reference sequence). The CDR3 spells CASSLVAGDTDTQYF. The CDR3 coding sequence is TGTGCTAGCAGCTTAGTAGCGGGAGACACAGATACGCAGTATTTT.

This clone was counted once. The chain uses TRBV6-5 and TRBJ2-2; the D gene could be TRBD1 or TRBD2 (6 bases each). V lost 0 bases and J lost 10, with 15 bases in between. This CDR3 has 15 amino acids. CDR1 is MNHEY and CDR2 is SVGAGI in the germline V gene. CDR3 loop: CASSYSNGGWAELFF. The CDR3 DNA reads TGTGCCAGCAGTTACTCGAACGGGGGCTGGGCGGAGCTGTTTTTT.